This T cell receptor (beta chain) is drawn from a study of T cell responses to AZD1222 COVID-19 vaccine. Study conclusions and caveats: Reportedly, nearly half of unique spike TCRs recognized epitopes outside B.1.351/B.1.1.7 mutations. Recipients of two AZD1222 doses showed rising Spike-specific TCR breadth and depth.

The protocol was immunoSEQ multiplex PCR, while the TCRdb copy is restricted to in-frame clones and leaves out a portion. The profile shows under 110,000 clones, about 90% of them singletons. There are 15 residues in the CDR3. V lost 4 bases to trimming and J lost 8 bases; unmatched junction nucleotides: 6. Per germline, CDR1 SGDLS and CDR2 YYNGEE. On this clone: Antigen unknown.

The source material was peripheral blood, sampled on day 0 of AZD1222 vaccination. This chain connects TRBV9 to TRBJ2-1; 13 positions match TRBD2. The clonotype comes from an adult in good health. Here the CDR3 DNA reads TGTGCCAGCAGCAGGACTAGCGGGAGAGGGCATGAGCAGTTCTTC. It is translated as CASSRTSGRGHEQFF.